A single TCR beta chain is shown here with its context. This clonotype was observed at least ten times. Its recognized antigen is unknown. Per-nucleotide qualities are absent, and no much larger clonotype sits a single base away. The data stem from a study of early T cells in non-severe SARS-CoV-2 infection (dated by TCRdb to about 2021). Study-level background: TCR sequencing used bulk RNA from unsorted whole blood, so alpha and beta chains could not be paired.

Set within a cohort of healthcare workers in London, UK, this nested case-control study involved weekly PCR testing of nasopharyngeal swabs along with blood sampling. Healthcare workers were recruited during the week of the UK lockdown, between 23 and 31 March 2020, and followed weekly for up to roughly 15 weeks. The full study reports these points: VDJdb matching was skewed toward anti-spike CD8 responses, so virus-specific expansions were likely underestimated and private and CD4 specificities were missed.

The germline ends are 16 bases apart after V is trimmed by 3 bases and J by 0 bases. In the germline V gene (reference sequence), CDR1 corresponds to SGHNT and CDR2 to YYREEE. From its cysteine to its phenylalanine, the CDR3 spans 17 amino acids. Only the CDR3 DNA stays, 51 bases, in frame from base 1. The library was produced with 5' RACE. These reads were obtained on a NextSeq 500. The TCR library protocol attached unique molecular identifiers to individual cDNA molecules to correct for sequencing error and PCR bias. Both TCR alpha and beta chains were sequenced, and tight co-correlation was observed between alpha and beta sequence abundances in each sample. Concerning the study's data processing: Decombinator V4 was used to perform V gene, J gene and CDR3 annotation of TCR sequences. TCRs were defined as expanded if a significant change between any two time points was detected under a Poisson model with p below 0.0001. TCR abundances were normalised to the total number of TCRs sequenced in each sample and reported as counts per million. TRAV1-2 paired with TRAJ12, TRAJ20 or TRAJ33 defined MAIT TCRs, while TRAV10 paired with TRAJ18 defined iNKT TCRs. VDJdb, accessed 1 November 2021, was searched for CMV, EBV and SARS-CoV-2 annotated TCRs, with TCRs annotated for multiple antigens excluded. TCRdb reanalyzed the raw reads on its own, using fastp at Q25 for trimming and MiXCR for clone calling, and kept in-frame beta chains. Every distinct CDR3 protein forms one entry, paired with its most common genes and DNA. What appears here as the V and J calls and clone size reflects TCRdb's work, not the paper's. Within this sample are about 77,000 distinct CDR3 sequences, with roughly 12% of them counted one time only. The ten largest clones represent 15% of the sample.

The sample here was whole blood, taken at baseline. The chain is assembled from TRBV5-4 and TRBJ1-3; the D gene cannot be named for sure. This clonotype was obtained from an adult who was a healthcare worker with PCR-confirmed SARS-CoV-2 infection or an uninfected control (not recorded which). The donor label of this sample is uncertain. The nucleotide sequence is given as TGTGCCAGCAGCTCTCCGCCTGGAACTGGCTCTGGAAACACCATATATTTT. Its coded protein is CASSSPPGTGSGNTIYF. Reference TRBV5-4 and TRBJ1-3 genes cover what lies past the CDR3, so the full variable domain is ETGVTQSPTHLIKTRGQQVTLRCSSQSGHNTVSWYQQALGQGPQFIFQYYREEENGRGNFPPRFSGLQFPNYSSELNVNALELDDSALYLCASSSPPGTGSGNTIYFGEGSWLTVV.